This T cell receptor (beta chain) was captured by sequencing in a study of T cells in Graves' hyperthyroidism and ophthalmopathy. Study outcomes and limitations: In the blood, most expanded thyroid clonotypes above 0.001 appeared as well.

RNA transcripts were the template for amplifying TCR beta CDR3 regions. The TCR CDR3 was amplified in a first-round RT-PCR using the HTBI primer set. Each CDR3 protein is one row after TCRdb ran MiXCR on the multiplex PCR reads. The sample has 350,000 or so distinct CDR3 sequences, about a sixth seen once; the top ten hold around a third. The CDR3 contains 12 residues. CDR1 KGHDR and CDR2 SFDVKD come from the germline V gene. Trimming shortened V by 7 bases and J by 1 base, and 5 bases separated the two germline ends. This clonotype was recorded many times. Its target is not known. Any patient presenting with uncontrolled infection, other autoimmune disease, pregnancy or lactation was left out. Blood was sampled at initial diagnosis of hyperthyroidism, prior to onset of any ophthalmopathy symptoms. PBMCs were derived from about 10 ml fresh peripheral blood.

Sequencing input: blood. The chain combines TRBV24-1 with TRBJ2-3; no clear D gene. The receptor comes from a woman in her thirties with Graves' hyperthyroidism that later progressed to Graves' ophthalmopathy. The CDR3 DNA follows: TGTGCCACCAGATCGGGCACAGATACGCAGTATTTT. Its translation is CATRSGTDTQYF.